A selection of T cell receptor beta chains follows, all from one sample in a study of T cell repertoires in cytomegalovirus infection. One entry per CDR3 protein results from TCRdb running MiXCR on the reads. The sample includes some 350,000 distinct CDR3 sequences, 25% to 30% of them seen just once. Their antigens remain unidentified. The source was cultured PBMCs, collected from culture after CMV antigen stimulation. These receptors were taken from a human donor in good health (CMV status not recorded). Some clones in this sample may be carry-over from other donors' samples. CDR3s include the opening cysteine and the closing phenylalanine or tryptophan. A D gene is named only where the DNA matches it firmly. For some rows the clone size is stated as once, few or many, or as a class when expanded; others skip it.

CDR3 length: 13
J gene: TRBJ1-2
clone size: once
D gene: .
V gene: TRBV5-1
CDR3 DNA: TGCGCCAGCAGCTCTACAGGGTACTATGGCTACACCTTC
CDR3 protein: CASSSTGYYGYTF

CDR3 length: 13
J gene: TRBJ2-7
clone size: .
D gene: .
V gene: TRBV20-1
CDR3 DNA: TGCAGTGCTAGAGATCGAGAGTCCAGCGAGCAGTACTTC
CDR3 protein: CSARDRESSEQYF

CDR3 length: 16
J gene: TRBJ1-2
clone size: few
D gene: TRBD1
V gene: TRBV18
CDR3 DNA: TGTGCCAGCTCACCATCTGGCGACAGGGGGATTTATGGCTACACCTTC
CDR3 protein: CASSPSGDRGIYGYTF

CDR3 length: 13
J gene: TRBJ2-5
clone size: .
D gene: .
V gene: TRBV2
CDR3 DNA: TGTGCCAGCAGTTCAGTTGAGGGGGAGACCCAGTACTTC
CDR3 protein: CASSSVEGETQYF

CDR3 length: 18
J gene: TRBJ2-7
clone size: .
D gene: TRBD1
V gene: TRBV7-2
CDR3 DNA: TGTGCCAGCAGCTTAGTAAGGACAGGGGGCCGTTGGACCTACGAGCAGTACTTC
CDR3 protein: CASSLVRTGGRWTYEQYF

CDR3 length: 15
J gene: TRBJ1-1
clone size: .
D gene: .
V gene: TRBV7-8
CDR3 DNA: TGTGCCAGCAGCTTAGCTTACAGGACCAACACTGAAGCTTTCTTT
CDR3 protein: CASSLAYRTNTEAFF

CDR3 length: 15
J gene: TRBJ1-1
clone size: .
D gene: .
V gene: TRBV10-3
CDR3 DNA: TGTGCCATCAGGCCCTGGGGGGGGATGAACACTGAAGCTTTCTTT
CDR3 protein: CAIRPWGGMNTEAFF

CDR3 length: 14
J gene: TRBJ2-7
clone size: few
D gene: .
V gene: TRBV7-8
CDR3 DNA: TGTGCCAGCAGCTTAGGCGGGCTTTACAACGAGCAGTACTTC
CDR3 protein: CASSLGGLYNEQYF

CDR3 length: 16
J gene: TRBJ2-7
clone size: few
D gene: .
V gene: TRBV14
CDR3 DNA: TGTGCCAGCAGCCAAGATCTGGGCAGGGCGGCCCACGAGCAGTACTTC
CDR3 protein: CASSQDLGRAAHEQYF

CDR3 length: 14
J gene: TRBJ2-1
clone size: few
D gene: .
V gene: TRBV11-2
CDR3 DNA: TGTGCCAGCAGCTTAGATTATTGGGAGAATGAGCAGTTCTTC
CDR3 protein: CASSLDYWENEQFF

CDR3 length: 12
J gene: TRBJ1-2
clone size: many
D gene: .
V gene: TRBV27
CDR3 DNA: TGTGCCAGCGGACGGGAGGGCCAGGGCTACACCTTC
CDR3 protein: CASGREGQGYTF

CDR3 length: 16
J gene: TRBJ1-1
clone size: few
D gene: TRBD1
V gene: TRBV28
CDR3 DNA: TGTGCCAGCATCGGCGGACAGGGGGAAGGCTACCCTACAGCTTTCTTT
CDR3 protein: CASIGGQGEGYPTAFF

CDR3 length: 15
J gene: TRBJ2-1
clone size: many
D gene: TRBD2
V gene: TRBV7-2
CDR3 DNA: TGTGCCAGCAGCTACACAGCGGGGGAGTACAATGAGCAGTTCTTC
CDR3 protein: CASSYTAGEYNEQFF

CDR3 length: 16
J gene: TRBJ2-5
clone size: .
D gene: TRBD2
V gene: TRBV12-3/TRBV12-4
CDR3 DNA: TGTGCCAGCAGTCGTGGGACTAGCGGGAGTCCAGAGACCCAGTACTTC
CDR3 protein: CASSRGTSGSPETQYF

CDR3 length: 15
J gene: TRBJ1-4
clone size: few
D gene: .
V gene: TRBV7-2
CDR3 DNA: TGTGCCAGCAGCTTAGCGGGGTTCCGAGGGGAAAAACTGTTTTTT
CDR3 protein: CASSLAGFRGEKLFF

CDR3 length: 16
J gene: TRBJ1-6
clone size: .
D gene: TRBD1
V gene: TRBV7-2
CDR3 DNA: TGTGCCAGCAGCCCGCGACAGGGAGGCCACGACTCACCCCTCCACTTT
CDR3 protein: CASSPRQGGHDSPLHF

CDR3 length: 14
J gene: TRBJ2-5
clone size: many
D gene: .
V gene: TRBV7-6
CDR3 DNA: TGTGCCAGCAGCTCCCGGAATCCCCGGGAGACCCAGTACTTC
CDR3 protein: CASSSRNPRETQYF

CDR3 length: 14
J gene: TRBJ2-7
clone size: .
D gene: TRBD1
V gene: TRBV3-1
CDR3 DNA: TGTGCCAGCAGCCGAGAGACAGGGACCTACGAGCAGTACTTC
CDR3 protein: CASSRETGTYEQYF

CDR3 length: 18
J gene: TRBJ1-6
clone size: .
D gene: .
V gene: TRBV20-1
CDR3 DNA: TGCAGTGCTAGAGTGTCCAGTTTGTTAAGCTCCTATAATTCACCCCTCCACTTT
CDR3 protein: CSARVSSLLSSYNSPLHF

CDR3 length: 14
J gene: TRBJ1-2
clone size: .
D gene: .
V gene: TRBV7-2
CDR3 DNA: TGTGCCAGCAGCTTAGGGCCAGTTTCCTATGGCTACACCTTC
CDR3 protein: CASSLGPVSYGYTF

CDR3 length: 17
J gene: TRBJ2-7
clone size: .
D gene: TRBD1
V gene: TRBV7-3
CDR3 DNA: TGTGCCAGCAGCTTAACGGGACCGGGACAGGGGGTTTACGAGCAGTACTTC
CDR3 protein: CASSLTGPGQGVYEQYF

CDR3 length: 13
J gene: TRBJ2-3
clone size: few
D gene: .
V gene: TRBV9
CDR3 DNA: TGTGCCAGCAGCTTCCATCAGAAGGATACGCAGTATTTT
CDR3 protein: CASSFHQKDTQYF

CDR3 length: 14
J gene: TRBJ1-1
clone size: .
D gene: TRBD1
V gene: TRBV3-1
CDR3 DNA: TGTGCCAGCAGCCAGGGACAGGGAGACACTGAAGCTTTCTTT
CDR3 protein: CASSQGQGDTEAFF

CDR3 length: 17
J gene: TRBJ1-5
clone size: .
D gene: TRBD1
V gene: TRBV6-2/TRBV6-3
CDR3 DNA: TGTGCCAGCAGTTCCTCCGGGACAGGGGGTCGCTGGTACCCCCAGCATTTT
CDR3 protein: CASSSSGTGGRWYPQHF

CDR3 length: 16
J gene: TRBJ2-6
clone size: few
D gene: .
V gene: TRBV6-5
CDR3 DNA: TGTGCCAGCAGACCATTACAGGGTTCTGGGGCCAACGTCCTGACTTTC
CDR3 protein: CASRPLQGSGANVLTF

CDR3 length: 14
J gene: TRBJ1-5
clone size: .
D gene: TRBD1
V gene: TRBV12-3/TRBV12-4
CDR3 DNA: TGTGCCAGCAGTCGGACAGGTTACCTGGGGCCCCAGCATTTT
CDR3 protein: CASSRTGYLGPQHF

CDR3 length: 12
J gene: TRBJ1-2
clone size: .
D gene: .
V gene: TRBV5-1
CDR3 DNA: TGCGCCAGCAGCTTGTTAGACTATGGCTACACCTTC
CDR3 protein: CASSLLDYGYTF

CDR3 length: 14
J gene: TRBJ1-4
clone size: .
D gene: TRBD1
V gene: TRBV10-3
CDR3 DNA: TGTGCCATCAGGGGACAGGGAGGAGGTGAAAAACTGTTTTTT
CDR3 protein: CAIRGQGGGEKLFF

CDR3 length: 17
J gene: TRBJ2-5
clone size: few
D gene: .
V gene: TRBV9
CDR3 DNA: TGTGCCAGCAGCGTAGGAAGTTCCTGGATAGCTCAAGAGACCCAGTACTTC
CDR3 protein: CASSVGSSWIAQETQYF

CDR3 length: 13
J gene: TRBJ1-4
clone size: .
D gene: .
V gene: TRBV12-3/TRBV12-4
CDR3 DNA: TGTGCCAGCAGTACCAGGACAGACGGGAAACTGTTTTTT
CDR3 protein: CASSTRTDGKLFF

CDR3 length: 16
J gene: TRBJ1-2
clone size: few
D gene: .
V gene: TRBV4-1
CDR3 DNA: TGCGCCAGCAGCCAAGGCGTGGGCAGGGTGGTCCATGGCTACACCTTC
CDR3 protein: CASSQGVGRVVHGYTF

CDR3 length: 12
J gene: TRBJ2-1
clone size: .
D gene: .
V gene: TRBV12-3/TRBV12-4
CDR3 DNA: TGTGCCAGCAGTAGGGGGGGAAATGAGCAGTTCTTC
CDR3 protein: CASSRGGNEQFF

CDR3 length: 16
J gene: TRBJ1-2
clone size: many
D gene: TRBD1
V gene: TRBV7-2
CDR3 DNA: TGTGCCAGCAGCCCGGGGACAGGGGGCGGGCCGGTTGGCTACACCTTC
CDR3 protein: CASSPGTGGGPVGYTF

CDR3 length: 14
J gene: TRBJ2-5
clone size: .
D gene: TRBD1
V gene: TRBV2
CDR3 DNA: TGTGCCAGCAGATTGACAGGGGGCTCGGAGACCCAGTACTTC
CDR3 protein: CASRLTGGSETQYF

CDR3 length: 16
J gene: TRBJ1-6
clone size: .
D gene: .
V gene: TRBV19
CDR3 DNA: TGTGCCAGTAGTATCCGCGGGGCCAGGGATTATTCACCCCTCCACTTT
CDR3 protein: CASSIRGARDYSPLHF

CDR3 length: 14
J gene: TRBJ1-2
clone size: many
D gene: TRBD1
V gene: TRBV7-8
CDR3 DNA: TGTGCCAGCAGCCCTCGACAGGGGTTGGAGGGCTACACCTTC
CDR3 protein: CASSPRQGLEGYTF

CDR3 length: 14
J gene: TRBJ1-4
clone size: .
D gene: .
V gene: TRBV19
CDR3 DNA: TGTGCCAGTAGTCTCAGGGGCGACCCTGAAAAACTGTTTTTT
CDR3 protein: CASSLRGDPEKLFF

CDR3 length: 14
J gene: TRBJ2-1
clone size: few
D gene: .
V gene: TRBV6-1
CDR3 DNA: TGTGCCAGCAAAAGGGCCAACAGCAACGATGAGCAGTTCTTC
CDR3 protein: CASKRANSNDEQFF

CDR3 length: 14
J gene: TRBJ1-1
clone size: many
D gene: TRBD1
V gene: TRBV27
CDR3 DNA: TGTGCCAGCAGTTTCTTACAGGGGGCAGCTGAAGCTTTCTTT
CDR3 protein: CASSFLQGAAEAFF

CDR3 length: 14
J gene: TRBJ1-5
clone size: .
D gene: TRBD1
V gene: TRBV2
CDR3 DNA: TGTGCCAGCAGTACTGCCGGGACAGGGGTCCTCCAGCATTTT
CDR3 protein: CASSTAGTGVLQHF

CDR3 length: 17
J gene: TRBJ1-5
clone size: few
D gene: .
V gene: TRBV7-8
CDR3 DNA: TGTGCCAGCAGCTTAGCGACTGGGTCAGGGCCTACTCAGCCCCAGCATTTT
CDR3 protein: CASSLATGSGPTQPQHF

CDR3 length: 16
J gene: TRBJ2-3
clone size: few
D gene: TRBD2
V gene: TRBV5-4
CDR3 DNA: TGTGCCAGCAGTCCTCGACTAGCGGGAGAGGGAGATACGCAGTATTTT
CDR3 protein: CASSPRLAGEGDTQYF

CDR3 length: 16
J gene: TRBJ1-1
clone size: few
D gene: .
V gene: TRBV12-5
CDR3 DNA: TGTGCTAGTGGTTTGGCCAGGGAGGGATGGGTCACTGAAGCTTTCTTT
CDR3 protein: CASGLAREGWVTEAFF

CDR3 length: 15
J gene: TRBJ1-3
clone size: few
D gene: .
V gene: TRBV7-9
CDR3 DNA: TGTGCCAGCAGCCTAGTACTCGGCGCTGGAAACACCATATATTTT
CDR3 protein: CASSLVLGAGNTIYF

CDR3 length: 13
J gene: TRBJ1-6
clone size: .
D gene: .
V gene: TRBV4-2
CDR3 DNA: TGTGCCAGCAGCCAAGATGCGGGGTCACCCCTCCACTTT
CDR3 protein: CASSQDAGSPLHF

CDR3 length: 15
J gene: TRBJ1-3
clone size: .
D gene: TRBD1
V gene: TRBV11-2
CDR3 DNA: TGTGCCAGCAGCTTCCGAGACAGGGAAGGAAACACCATATATTTT
CDR3 protein: CASSFRDREGNTIYF

CDR3 length: 20
J gene: TRBJ1-2
clone size: .
D gene: .
V gene: TRBV5-6
CDR3 DNA: TGTGCCAGCAGCTCCCGTCTTGGTCGCGAATTTCTCCGGACAGCTTATGGCTACACCTTC
CDR3 protein: CASSSRLGREFLRTAYGYTF

CDR3 length: 16
J gene: TRBJ2-2
clone size: .
D gene: TRBD2
V gene: TRBV11-2
CDR3 DNA: TGTGCCAGCAGCTTATGGGTAGCGGGGAACACCGGGGAGCTGTTTTTT
CDR3 protein: CASSLWVAGNTGELFF

CDR3 length: 11
J gene: TRBJ2-1
clone size: many
D gene: .
V gene: TRBV12-3/TRBV12-4
CDR3 DNA: TGTGCCAGCAGCCTCTACAATGAGCAGTTCTTC
CDR3 protein: CASSLYNEQFF

CDR3 length: 16
J gene: TRBJ2-3
clone size: few
D gene: TRBD2
V gene: TRBV7-2
CDR3 DNA: TGTGCCAGCAGCGCCTCCGCGGGGGGGCGGTCAGATACGCAGTATTTT
CDR3 protein: CASSASAGGRSDTQYF

CDR3 length: 16
J gene: TRBJ1-4
clone size: many
D gene: .
V gene: TRBV7-2
CDR3 DNA: TGTGCCAGCAGCTTAGGTTCGCAGGGGAGAGGTGAAAAACTGTTTTTT
CDR3 protein: CASSLGSQGRGEKLFF

CDR3 length: 13
J gene: TRBJ2-5
clone size: few
D gene: .
V gene: TRBV5-5
CDR3 DNA: TGTGCCAGCAGCCCCATAGGGCAAGAGACCCAGTACTTC
CDR3 protein: CASSPIGQETQYF

CDR3 length: 15
J gene: TRBJ1-3
clone size: few
D gene: .
V gene: TRBV14
CDR3 DNA: TGTGCCAGCAGCCCTAGAAGGTTTTCTGGAAACACCATATATTTT
CDR3 protein: CASSPRRFSGNTIYF

CDR3 length: 17
J gene: TRBJ2-7
clone size: .
D gene: .
V gene: TRBV27
CDR3 DNA: TGTGCCAGCAGTTCCCAAACTCCGGGACTGAATTCCTACGAGCAGTACTTC
CDR3 protein: CASSSQTPGLNSYEQYF

CDR3 length: 16
J gene: TRBJ2-6
clone size: .
D gene: .
V gene: TRBV12-3/TRBV12-4
CDR3 DNA: TGTGCCAGCAGTCTCCCTGGGGGGTTCGGGGCCAACGTCCTGACTTTC
CDR3 protein: CASSLPGGFGANVLTF

CDR3 length: 16
J gene: TRBJ2-7
clone size: few
D gene: .
V gene: TRBV7-9
CDR3 DNA: TGTGCCAGCAGCCCTAGGGAGGACAGGCCCCGCTACGAGCAGTACTTC
CDR3 protein: CASSPREDRPRYEQYF

CDR3 length: 14
J gene: TRBJ2-3
clone size: few
D gene: TRBD1
V gene: TRBV3-1
CDR3 DNA: TGTGCCAGCACCCAACAGGGGGCTAGCGATACGCAGTATTTT
CDR3 protein: CASTQQGASDTQYF

CDR3 length: 18
J gene: TRBJ1-4
clone size: .
D gene: .
V gene: TRBV7-9
CDR3 DNA: TGTGCCAGCAGCTTAGCGGGTCGGGTTACAGGGATGAATGAAAAACTGTTTTTT
CDR3 protein: CASSLAGRVTGMNEKLFF